The 9 T cell receptor beta chains below come from one sample, sequenced in a study of Ad26.COV2.S vaccination and SARS-CoV-2 variants (dated by TCRdb to about 2021). Libraries were built with the immunoSEQ multiplex PCR assay. TCRdb re-hosts the immuneACCESS table, in-frame sequences only. Its copies lack some clones; in the studies checked, an unresolved V gene accounts for under half of them, and the cause for the rest is not known. Across this sample there are 300,000 to 350,000 clones, with 75% to 90% seen only once. Approximately 5% of the sample belongs to the ten largest clones. The treatment or condition label here, explained by the study, means: 15 to 20 received Ad26.COV2.S at low or high dose, single or two shots; several received placebo; per-sample allocation not given. Repertoires of vaccine and placebo recipients were sequenced from samples taken on day 63 after the first injection.

Source: peripheral blood, taken in a trial of Ad26.COV2.S vaccine versus placebo. All receptors come from a person between 18 and 65 years old who received the Ad26.COV2.S COVID-19 vaccine or a placebo.

This clone was seen a single time. The rearrangement links TRBV6-5 to TRBJ2-1; D possibly corresponds to TRBD2 (5 bases). V dropped 8 bases and J dropped 12 bases, with 14 bases sitting between them. Per germline, CDR1 MNHEY and CDR2 SVGAGI. This CDR3 comprises 11 residues. DNA of the CDR3: TGTGCCAGCGGAACAGACCGGGGGCAGTTCTTC. As protein: CASGTDRGQFF.

The chain couples TRBV7-2 to TRBJ1-6, with 8 bases lining up with TRBD1. The CDR3 covers 15 residues. CDR1 is SGHTA and CDR2 is FQGNSA in the germline V gene. V gave up 5 bases and J gave up 8 bases; unmatched junction bases: 8. The CDR3 sequence: CASSRWTGLDSPLHF. The CDR3 coding sequence is TGTGCCAGCAGCCGCTGGACAGGGTTGGATTCACCCCTCCACTTT.

In this sample, this clone turned up once. This rearrangement joins TRBV19 to TRBJ2-1; 12 nucleotides line up with TRBD2. The J segment lost 8 bases and the V segment lost 5 bases, leaving 7 bases of the junction unmatched. This CDR3 spans 15 amino acids. The germline CDR1 and CDR2 sequences are LNHDA and SQIVND (reference sequence). The chain's CDR3 is CASSLLAGGFYEQFF. The CDR3 DNA follows: TGTGCCAGTAGTTTACTAGCGGGAGGCTTCTATGAGCAGTTCTTC.

The rearrangement links TRBV21-1 to TRBJ1-5. TRBV21-1 is recorded as a pseudogene. The CDR3 covers 13 residues. The CDR3 nucleotides read TGTGCCAGCCCTTTTTCCTCTTGCCAGCCCCAGCATTTT. Its protein product is CASPFSSCQPQHF.

This rearrangement joins TRBV15 to TRBJ2-5; 10 bases agree with TRBD2. The CDR3 contains 16 residues. The J segment lost 2 bases and the V segment lost 1 base, leaving 4 bases of the junction unmatched. Germline CDR1 reads LNHNV; CDR2 reads YYDKDF (reference sequence). CDR3 sequence: CATSRATSGPQETQYF. CDR3 DNA sequence: TGTGCCACCAGCAGAGCGACTAGCGGGCCTCAAGAGACCCAGTACTTC.

V gene TRBV30 combines with J gene TRBJ1-6; D is undetermined. The CDR3 has 16 residues. From germline, CDR1 is GTSNPN and CDR2 SVGIG (reference sequence). V was trimmed by 4 bases and J by 6 bases, leaving 19 bases between them. The CDR3 coding sequence is TGTGCCTGGAAAGGAGTCCCCCTAACCTCTAATTCACCCCTCCACTTT. Translating gives CAWKGVPLTSNSPLHF.

The genes are TRBV7-9 and TRBJ2-3, with 8 bases matching TRBD2. Germline V gene sequence: CDR1 SEHNR, CDR2 FQNEAQ (reference sequence). The trim removed 6 bases at V and 0 bases at J, leaving 5 bases unmatched. The CDR3 spans 15 residues. The CDR3 DNA reads as TGTGCCAGCAGACTCGGGGGGGCCAGCACAGATACGCAGTATTTT. This translates into CASRLGGASTDTQYF.

The V and J genes are TRBV7-9 and TRBJ1-2; D is ambiguous. There are 13 residues in the CDR3. The germline V gene encodes CDR1 SEHNR and CDR2 FQNEAQ (reference sequence). Trimming left V 4 bases short and J 4 bases short, with 10 bases between. The CDR3 nucleotides read TGTGCCAGCAGCTCCGTAGGTGGCTATGGCTACACCTTC. This gives the protein CASSSVGGYGYTF.

The rearrangement links TRBV7-9 to TRBJ2-2; no clear D. Per the germline V gene, CDR1 is SEHNR and CDR2 is FQNEAQ (reference sequence). The CDR3 contains 14 residues. V lost 7 bases to trimming and J lost 1 base, with 10 bases between them. CDR3 in DNA: TGTGCCAGCATTTATAACAGGAACACCGGGGAGCTGTTTTTT. It specifies CASIYNRNTGELFF. Using reference TRBV7-9 and TRBJ2-2 for the parts outside the CDR3, the full variable domain is DTGVSQNPRHKITKRGQNVTFRCDPISEHNRLYWYRQTLGQGPEFLTYFQNEAQLEKSRLLSDRFSAERPKGSFSTLEIQRTEQGDSAMYLCASIYNRNTGELFFGEGSRLTVL.